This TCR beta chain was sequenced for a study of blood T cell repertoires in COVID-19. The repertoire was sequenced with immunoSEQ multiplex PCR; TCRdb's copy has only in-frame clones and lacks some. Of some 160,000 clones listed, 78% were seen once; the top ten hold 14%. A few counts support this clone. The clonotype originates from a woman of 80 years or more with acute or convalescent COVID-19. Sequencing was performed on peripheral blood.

The CDR3 DNA reads TGTGCCAGCAGCTTGGCCGTTGACAGTCTCTCCTATAATTCACCCCTCCACTTT. Translation gives CASSLAVDSLSYNSPLHF. The chain joins TRBV5-4 to TRBJ1-6; D might be TRBD1 (5 bases). The V gene lost 0 bases and the J gene lost 0 bases, with 13 bases spanning the gap. In germline, CDR1 is SGHNT, CDR2 YYREEE (reference sequence). This CDR3 contains 18 residues.